What follows are 6 T cell receptor beta chains derived from one specimen sequenced in a study of blood T cell repertoires in COVID-19. Assay: immunoSEQ multiplex PCR; the TCRdb copy retains only in-frame clones and omits some. The table lists about 63,000 clones, roughly three quarters of them singletons. The specimen sequenced was peripheral blood. Receptors originate from a woman older than 75 with acute or convalescent COVID-19.

The chain combines TRBV24-1 with TRBJ2-3; TRBD2 agrees at 13 bases. CDR3 size: 18 residues. V dropped 3 bases and J dropped 5; count of bases not matched to a gene: 10. In germline, CDR1 is KGHDR, CDR2 SFDVKD. CDR3 residues: CATSDARRTSGSEDTQYF. CDR3 sequence (DNA): TGTGCCACCAGTGATGCACGACGGACTAGCGGGAGTGAAGATACGCAGTATTTT.

This chain connects TRBV7-2 to TRBJ2-1; tentative D call: TRBD2 (6 bases). V lost 5 bases and J 6 bases, leaving 17 bases between the germline ends. CDR3 length equals 15 residues. Germline CDR1 and CDR2: SGHTA and FQGNSA. CDR3 region: CASSRSRETLNEQFF. CDR3 in DNA: TGTGCCAGCAGCCGTTCCCGGGAGACCCTCAATGAGCAGTTCTTC.

The chain carries TRBV18 and TRBJ1-3; 10 nucleotides align to TRBD1. CDR3 length equals 16 residues. With 2 bases clipped from V and 2 bases from J, the junction kept 3 bases outside the gene matches. Germline V gives CDR1 KGHSH, CDR2 LQKENI. The CDR3 DNA follows: TGTGCCAGCTCACCAGAGACAGGGGGCACTGGAAACACCATATATTTT. Amino acids: CASSPETGGTGNTIYF.

The V call is TRBV5-1, the J call TRBJ2-1; no reliable D call. This CDR3 comprises 14 residues. With 0 bases removed from V and 7 bases from J, the gap between germline ends came to 11 bases. The germline CDR1 and CDR2 sequences are SGHRS and YFSETQ. CDR3: CASSLAYRVNEQFF. As DNA, the CDR3 is TGCGCCAGCAGCTTGGCCTATCGAGTGAATGAGCAGTTCTTC.

The genes are TRBV14 and TRBJ2-7; 9 nucleotides line up with TRBD1. Germline V lookup: CDR1 SGHDN, CDR2 FVKESK. The CDR3 is 12 amino acids. After removal of 4 bases from V and 9 bases from J, the junction contained 4 bases not matched to a gene. CDR3 nucleotides: TGTGCCAGCAGCCGGGGACAGGGTGTGCAGTACTTC. It specifies CASSRGQGVQYF.

The CDR3, as DNA: TGTGCCAGCTCCGCCCGGGACAGGCAGGTAGCTTTCTTT. It encodes CASSARDRQVAFF. V and J are TRBV18 and TRBJ1-1; 8 nucleotides agree with TRBD1. The CDR3 consists of 13 residues. J gave up 10 bases and V 6 bases, and 10 bases lay outside the gene matches. Germline V gives CDR1 KGHSH, CDR2 LQKENI.